This passage covers 8 T cell receptor beta chains from one sample sequenced in a study of beta chain features in type 1 diabetes. No cognate antigen is known for these TCRs. General study results and limits: TCRB CDR3 length was moderately but significantly reduced in all four CD4+ subsets of Type 1 diabetes patients.

Every bit of the isolated RNA underwent reverse transcription, so sequencing read expressed TCRB transcripts. The table came from immunoSEQ multiplex PCR; TCRdb's copy has only in-frame clones and leaves some out. This table holds fewer than 300,000 clones, roughly 21% found once. Sequenced material: naive CD4+ T cells from blood. The receptors come from a woman in her thirties or forties with type 1 diabetes.

This clone was seen more than once but under ten times. The chain joins TRBV6-1 to TRBJ2-7; D unclear. The CDR3 consists of 13 residues. In germline, CDR1 is MNHNS, CDR2 SASEGT. V was cut by 3 bases and J by 1 base, with 7 bases left in between. The CDR3 protein is CASSDERSYEQYF. The CDR3 DNA reads TGTGCCAGCAGTGACGAACGGTCCTACGAGCAGTACTTC.

CDR3 DNA sequence: TGTGCCAGCAGCGGAGGCGGGCGAGACTATGGCTACACCTTC. Its protein product is CASSGGGRDYGYTF. The gene calls are TRBV5-4 and TRBJ1-2; no firm D call. This CDR3 contains 14 residues. V lost 4 bases and J lost 3, with 13 bases in between. Germline values: CDR1 SGHNT, CDR2 YYREEE (reference sequence).

This clone was seen a few times. The V gene is TRBV7-2, the J gene TRBJ1-6, with D maybe TRBD1 (6 bases). Per germline, CDR1 SGHTA and CDR2 FQGNSA. Trimming removed 5 bases at V and 9 bases at J, with 14 bases between. This CDR3 has 14 amino acids. The CDR3 region has the DNA TGTGCCAGCAGCCTACAGGGTGGTGGTTCACCCCTCCACTTT. It yields the protein CASSLQGGGSPLHF.

The sample holds a few counts of this clone. The chain uses TRBV29-1 and TRBJ1-3; 7 nucleotides align to TRBD1. There are 14 residues in the CDR3. V shed 6 bases, J shed 4 bases, and the junction held 9 bases outside the gene matches. Germline CDR1 is SQVTM and CDR2 is ANQGSEA. The CDR3 nucleotides read TGCAGCGTACTTCCCGGGACAGACGGAAACACCATATATTTT. Translating gives CSVLPGTDGNTIYF.

The J gene is TRBJ1-3, the V gene TRBV4-1; D not resolved. V was clipped by 1 base and J by 4 bases, with 17 bases between them. The germline V gene encodes CDR1 MGHRA and CDR2 YSYEKL. This CDR3 has 17 amino acids. CDR3 in amino acids: CASSQGGATGIGNTIYF. The CDR3 bases are TGCGCCAGCAGCCAAGGTGGAGCTACCGGGATCGGAAACACCATATATTTT.

The chain is built from TRBV6-6 and TRBJ1-4; 8 bases are a match to TRBD1. The length of the CDR3 is 13 residues. V shed 7 bases, J shed 8 bases, and the junction held 6 bases outside the gene matches. The V gene's germline CDR1 is MNHNY and CDR2 SVGAGI (reference sequence). The CDR3 DNA follows: TGTGCCAGCATCGGCCAGGGGGCAGAAAAACTGTTTTTT. It codes for CASIGQGAEKLFF.

CDR3 region: CASSSSTGAYEQYF. CDR3 nucleotides: TGTGCCAGCAGCTCCTCCACAGGGGCCTACGAGCAGTACTTC. The genes are TRBV5-4 and TRBJ2-7; 7 bases fit TRBD1. V was clipped by 3 bases and J by 2 bases; unmatched bases: 5. The CDR3 is 14 residues long. Germline CDR1 reads SGHNT; CDR2 reads YYREEE (reference sequence). Looking up the rest from reference TRBV5-4 and TRBJ2-7 gives the full variable domain: ETGVTQSPTHLIKTRGQQVTLRCSSQSGHNTVSWYQQALGQGPQFIFQYYREEENGRGNFPPRFSGLQFPNYSSELNVNALELDDSALYLCASSSSTGAYEQYFGPGTRLTVT.

The chain has TRBV29-1 and TRBJ1-5; tentatively, D is TRBD1 (5 bases). The CDR3 length is 15 residues. Between the trimmed V and J ends, which lost 4 bases and 1 base, there was a span of 14 bases. CDR1 and CDR2 (germline): SQVTM, ANQGSEA. CDR3 sequence reads: CSVGAQGGSNQPQHF. In DNA, the CDR3 is TGCAGCGTTGGGGCCCAGGGAGGGAGCAATCAGCCCCAGCATTTT.